What follows describes a single T cell receptor beta chain. Its matching antigen is unknown. Germline V gene lookup returns CDR1 SGHTA and CDR2 FQGNSA. Unmatched junction bases numbered 11, after V lost 7 bases and J lost 2 bases. This CDR3 contains 16 residues. This specimen belongs to a study of T cells after posttransplantation cyclophosphamide. Points from the study as a whole: Recipient CMV seropositivity and CMV reactivation strongly tracked TRB clonality. Blood and skin or GI T cell repertoires showed limited TRB overlap.

Cyclophosphamide on days +3 and +4 followed busulfan-fludarabine conditioning and a marrow graft. The method was immunoSEQ multiplex PCR; TCRdb's version includes in-frame clones alone and lacks a portion of them. Among some 45,000 clones listed, about 92% were seen once. The J gene is TRBJ1-3, the V gene TRBV7-2; TRBD1 aligns across 7 bases. The origin of this receptor is a male patient aged 55 to 69 who received an allogeneic stem cell transplant from a related donor and was CMV-positive. These T cells may partly come from the graft donor. The sample consisted of PBMCs, taken 62 days after allogeneic stem cell transplant with posttransplant cyclophosphamide. CDR3 bases: TGTGCCAGCAAAAGCAACCCCACAGGGGCTGGAAACACCATATATTTT. Translating it yields CASKSNPTGAGNTIYF.